This T cell receptor (beta chain) was recovered during a study of blood T cell repertoires in COVID-19. For the study at large: From T cells, B-cell-depleted T cells, or PBMCs came the material, which was cDNA or gDNA.

The assay was immunoSEQ multiplex PCR, and TCRdb's table has in-frame clones only and misses some. The sample lists about 260,000 clones, 80% to 90% occurring once. The CDR3 is 12 residues long. V lost 2 bases and J lost 7, with 6 bases in between. Germline CDR1 SGHRS, CDR2 YFSETQ. The study assigned cohorts using participant-reported clinical history. Material for sequencing was PBMCs or T cells enriched from blood (not recorded which). V and J are TRBV5-1 and TRBJ1-4; a possible D gene is TRBD1 (5 bases). The receptor's source is a young woman who had recovered from COVID-19. The CDR3 is CASSFQGEKLFF. The CDR3, as DNA: TGCGCCAGCAGCTTCCAGGGTGAAAAACTGTTTTTT.